One T cell receptor (beta chain) is described in this entry. Its antigen is not identified. The data stem from a study of T cells in Graves' hyperthyroidism and ophthalmopathy. RNA transcripts provided the source from which TCR beta CDR3 regions were amplified. An initial round of RT-PCR targeting the TCR CDR3 relied on the HTBI primer set. TCRdb ran MiXCR on the multiplex PCR reads and lists one entry per CDR3 protein. This sample has about 610,000 distinct CDR3 sequences, with approximately 16% found just once. Findings of the study overall: A model of 13 V-J pairs discriminated ophthalmopathy from stable hyperthyroidism.

Uncontrolled infection, other autoimmune disease, pregnancy or lactation excluded patients. Cells are PBMCs isolated from more than 8.5 ml of fresh blood. The length of the CDR3 is 16 residues. Trimming removed 3 bases from V and 3 bases from J; junction bases left unmatched: 9. The sequenced material came from blood. The gene calls are TRBV12-3 or TRBV12-4 and TRBJ2-7; 9 nucleotides match TRBD1. The TCR was taken from a woman aged 40-49 years with Graves' ophthalmopathy. The CDR3, as DNA: TGTGCCAGCAGTTTTCCGCTCGGGACAGGGAACTACGAGCAGTACTTC. This gives the protein CASSFPLGTGNYEQYF.